These 30 T cell receptor beta chains were sequenced from one sample in a study of PD-1 blockade in classical Hodgkin lymphoma. As for time point: cycle 4 day 1 (C4D1), after 6 weeks of nivolumab. Relapses following autologous stem cell transplantation were seen in all patients, with brentuximab vedotin exposure varying. TCRdb keeps only in-frame clones here, not all; method: immunoSEQ multiplex PCR. The data contain about 32,000 clones, around 80% of them singletons. The sample was peripheral blood mononuclear cells (PBMCs), taken before the fourth cycle of nivolumab. The receptors shown here come from a human donor with classical Hodgkin lymphoma.

This chain's CDR3 is CASKGGSTDTQYF. The DNA for the CDR3 is TGTGCCAGCAAGGGAGGGAGCACAGATACGCAGTATTTT. This chain joins TRBV2 and TRBJ2-3; TRBD2 matches at 7 bases. Germline values: CDR1 SNHLY, CDR2 FYNNEI. The CDR3 extends over 13 amino acids. Trimming removed 7 bases from V and 0 bases from J; junction bases left unmatched: 1. Looking up the rest from reference TRBV2 and TRBJ2-3 gives the full variable domain: EPEVTQTPSHQVTQMGQEVILRCVPISNHLYFYWYRQILGQKVEFLVSFYNNEISEKSEIFDDQFSVERPDGSNFTLKIRSTKLEDSAMYFCASKGGSTDTQYFGPGTRLTVL.

The chain uses TRBV4-3 and TRBJ1-3, with unresolved D. The V end lost 1 base, the J end lost 0 bases, and 7 bases lay between the germline ends. CDR3 length: 15 amino acids. Germline loops: CDR1 LGHNA, CDR2 YSLEER. CDR3 sequence: CASSQGGSSGNTIYF. As DNA, the CDR3 is TGCGCCAGCAGCCAAGGGGGTTCCTCTGGAAACACCATATATTTT.

The chain is built from TRBV7-2 and TRBJ2-1; TRBD2 is a possible D gene (6 bases). Deletions cut 6 bases from V and 5 bases from J, with 14 bases between. The CDR3 sequence is 14 residues long. Germline V gene data show CDR1 as SGHTA and CDR2 as FQGNSA. The DNA of the CDR3 is TGTGCCAGCAGTTTCGGGGGAGGTGACAATGAGCAGTTCTTC. It encodes CASSFGGGDNEQFF.

V and J are TRBV18 and TRBJ2-5; possible D gene TRBD2, 6 bases. CDR3 length: 14 amino acids. The germline CDR1 and CDR2 sequences are KGHSH and LQKENI. Trimming pared 4 bases from V and 9 bases from J, leaving 18 bases between. The CDR3, as DNA: TGTGCCAGCTCACTAGTGCGGGCCCGCGGGGCCCAGTACTTC. Translating gives CASSLVRARGAQYF.

The chain recombines TRBV10-3 with TRBJ2-2; 14 nucleotides agree with TRBD2. V was pared by 5 bases and J by 2 bases, with 4 bases of the junction left unmatched. This CDR3 is built from 17 residues. The germline V gene has CDR1 ENHRY and CDR2 SYGVKD. Here the CDR3 reads CAISWTSGRPNTGELFF. Here the CDR3 DNA reads TGTGCCATCAGTTGGACTAGCGGGAGGCCCAACACCGGGGAGCTGTTTTTT.

The gene calls are TRBV4-3 and TRBJ1-3, with 8 bases lining up with TRBD1. With 1 base clipped from V and 3 bases from J, the junction kept 11 bases outside the gene matches. CDR3 length: 18 residues. The V gene's germline CDR1 is LGHNA and CDR2 YSLEER. The CDR3 region is CASSQGAQGATGGNTIYF. The CDR3 coding sequence is TGCGCCAGCAGCCAAGGTGCCCAGGGGGCGACGGGTGGAAACACCATATATTTT.

This chain links TRBV2 with TRBJ1-2; D gene ambiguous. Germline CDR1 is SNHLY and CDR2 is FYNNEI. Trimming pared 3 bases from V and 5 bases from J, leaving 10 bases between. The CDR3 covers 13 residues. CDR3 coding DNA: TGTGCCAGCAGTGATGGGTGGGTTTATGGCTACACCTTC. It specifies CASSDGWVYGYTF.

V gene TRBV28 combines with J gene TRBJ1-5; D is unresolved. V was shortened by 10 bases and J by 3 bases, with 22 bases between the two germline ends. The CDR3 is 16 residues long. Germline CDR1 MDHEN, CDR2 SYDVKM. The CDR3 here is CATPPRPGIFNQPQHF. CDR3 in DNA: TGTGCCACCCCCCCCCGCCCCGGGATATTCAATCAGCCCCAGCATTTT.

This clone was counted once. The DNA of the CDR3 is TGTGCTAGTGGTTTGGTAACGCCATATAGCTCCTACAATGAGCAGTTCTTC. It translates to CASGLVTPYSSYNEQFF. V gene TRBV12-5 combines with J gene TRBJ2-1; D is undetermined. Trimming left V 0 bases short and J 0 bases short, with 12 bases between. Looked up from germline, CDR1 is LGHNT and CDR2 is FRNRAP. The CDR3 totals 17 residues.

The V gene is TRBV18, the J gene TRBJ2-4; 8 nucleotides agree with TRBD2. Germline-derived CDR1 and CDR2 are KGHSH and LQKENI. The CDR3 is 13 residues long. The CDR3 bases are TGTGCACCGGGGGGGGTAGCCAAAAACATTCAGTACTTC. Translation: CAPGGVAKNIQYF. The variable domain in full, with the rest retrieved from reference TRBV18 and TRBJ2-4, is NAGVMQNPRHLVRRRGQEARLRCSPMKGHSHVYWYRQLPEEGLKFMVYLQKENIIDESGMPKERFSAEFPKEGPSILRIQQVVRGDSAAYFCAPGGVAKNIQYFGAGTRLSVL.

This clone was found a few times. This chain joins TRBV28 and TRBJ2-1; 12 nucleotides match TRBD2. The ends lost 4 bases at V and 8 bases at J; junction bases unmatched: 9. This CDR3 comprises 16 residues. Germline lookup yields CDR1 MDHEN and CDR2 SYDVKM. The CDR3 bases are TGTGCCAGCAGTTCCCGCCTAGCGGGAGGGCCGGATGAGCAGTTCTTC. It specifies CASSSRLAGGPDEQFF. Looking up the rest from reference TRBV28 and TRBJ2-1 gives the full variable domain: DVKVTQSSRYLVKRTGEKVFLECVQDMDHENMFWYRQDPGLGLRLIYFSYDVKMKEKGDIPEGYSVSREKKERFSLILESASTNQTSMYLCASSSRLAGGPDEQFFGPGTRLTVL.

In this sample, this clone is medium-sized. The rearrangement uses TRBV7-9 and TRBJ2-1, with 13 bases lining up with TRBD2. Losses at the gene ends were 5 bases for V and 7 bases for J; bases not matched to a gene: 5. CDR3 length equals 15 residues. The germline V gene has CDR1 SEHNR and CDR2 FQNEAQ (reference sequence). The CDR3, as DNA: TGTGCCAGCAGCCCGGGACTAGCGGGGATGAATGAGCAGTTCTTC. Translating it yields CASSPGLAGMNEQFF.

The V and J genes are TRBV6-4 and TRBJ2-2; the match to TRBD1 covers 11 bases. Germline V gene lookup returns CDR1 MRHNA and CDR2 SNTAGT. The CDR3 extends over 14 amino acids. V gave up 6 bases and J gave up 4 bases; unmatched junction bases: 1. The CDR3 loop reads CASSGTGGTGELFF. CDR3 nucleotide sequence: TGTGCCAGCAGCGGGACAGGGGGCACCGGGGAGCTGTTTTTT.

This clone showed up just a few times. The chain recombines TRBV5-4 with TRBJ2-7; D is uncertain. CDR3 length equals 14 residues. V lost 1 base, J lost 2 bases, and 10 bases lay in between. In germline, CDR1 is SGHNT, CDR2 YYREEE (reference sequence). CDR3 DNA sequence: TGTGCCAGCAGCTTGTCCCACAGAACCTACGAGCAGTACTTC. The encoded protein is CASSLSHRTYEQYF.

This clone showed up just a few times. This chain links TRBV6-1 with TRBJ1-5; D is undetermined. V lost 5 bases to trimming and J lost 1 base, with 12 bases between them. This CDR3 has 15 amino acids. Germline CDR1 is MNHNS and CDR2 is SASEGT. The CDR3 protein is CASSKEPGSNQPQHF. CDR3 in DNA: TGTGCCAGCAGTAAGGAACCCGGAAGCAATCAGCCCCAGCATTTT.

The gene calls are TRBV19 and TRBJ2-7; D perhaps matches TRBD2 (6 bases). The CDR3 runs 16 residues. Trimming pared 1 base from V and 1 base from J, leaving 14 bases between. Germline values: CDR1 LNHDA, CDR2 SQIVND (reference sequence). The CDR3 bases are TGTGCCAGTAGTATAGGAGGGACTTTCCCTTCCTACGAGCAGTACTTC. Amino acid sequence: CASSIGGTFPSYEQYF.

The chain carries TRBV5-4 and TRBJ1-1; D is unclear. Trimming stripped 0 bases from V and 1 base from J, with 7 bases between. Germline V gene lookup returns CDR1 SGHNT and CDR2 YYREEE (reference sequence). CDR3 length: 14 residues. CDR3 loop: CASSLEIENTEAFF. As DNA, the CDR3 is TGTGCCAGCAGCTTGGAGATCGAGAACACTGAAGCTTTCTTT.

The chain has TRBV19 and TRBJ1-1; a possible D gene is TRBD1 (5 bases). CDR1 LNHDA and CDR2 SQIVND come from the germline V gene (reference sequence). Deletions cut 3 bases from V and 0 bases from J, with 8 bases between. This CDR3 contains 14 residues. CDR3 DNA: TGTGCCAGTAGTATTAACAGGATGAACACTGAAGCTTTCTTT. This translates into CASSINRMNTEAFF.

A word on this clone: One end of the junction is discordant with germline, which a read error may explain. The rearrangement uses TRBV5-1 and TRBJ1-1; unclear D gene. Germline V CDR1 and CDR2: SGHRS, YFSETQ. CDR3 size: 13 residues. CDR3 region: CASSFSVNIEAFF. CDR3 nucleotide sequence: TGCGCCAGCAGCTTTTCCGTAAACATTGAAGCTTTCTTT.

The chain joins TRBV6-6 to TRBJ1-3; D is undetermined. The germline V gene encodes CDR1 MNHNY and CDR2 SVGAGI (reference sequence). V dropped 6 bases and J dropped 8 bases, with 5 bases sitting between them. The CDR3 consists of 10 residues. The CDR3 region has the DNA TGTGCCAGCAGAAGAGACACCATATATTTT. Protein: CASRRDTIYF.

This chain links TRBV9 with TRBJ1-5, with no clear D. V gave up 0 bases and J gave up 3 bases, with 7 bases separating them. Per the germline V gene, CDR1 is SGDLS and CDR2 is YYNGEE. The CDR3 loop spans 14 amino acids. This CDR3 is CASSVGADNQPQHF. CDR3 DNA sequence: TGTGCCAGCAGCGTAGGGGCAGACAATCAGCCCCAGCATTTT.

Only one count was recorded for this clone. The chain recombines TRBV5-4 with TRBJ1-1, with D perhaps matching TRBD1 (6 bases). This CDR3 is 12 amino acids long. Germline V gene sequence: CDR1 SGHNT, CDR2 YYREEE (reference sequence). V dropped 3 bases and J dropped 9 bases, with 12 bases sitting between them. The CDR3 is CASSWGQGQAFF. CDR3 coding DNA: TGTGCCAGCAGCTGGGGACAAGGCCAAGCTTTCTTT.

This clone was counted once. The V call is TRBV12-5, the J call TRBJ1-2; D may be TRBD1 (6 bases). CDR3 size: 17 residues. Trimming took off 0 bases at V and 0 bases at J, with 14 bases between the two ends. Germline CDR1 is LGHNT and CDR2 is FRNRAP. CDR3 nucleotide sequence: TGTGCTAGTGGTTTGGTCCGTCACAGGGACCCTAACTATGGCTACACCTTC. The encoded protein is CASGLVRHRDPNYGYTF.

The chain combines TRBV18 with TRBJ2-1; D uncertain. Germline CDR1 KGHSH, CDR2 LQKENI. The CDR3 sequence is 14 residues long. Trimming took 3 bases from V and 0 from J, leaving 6 bases between them. CDR3 sequence reads: CASSPVDSYNEQFF. CDR3 nucleotides: TGTGCCAGCTCACCCGTAGACTCCTACAATGAGCAGTTCTTC.

V and J are TRBV4-1 and TRBJ1-5; tentative D call: TRBD1 (5 bases). V was pared by 4 bases and J by 1 base, with 11 bases between. CDR3 length: 15 amino acids. CDR1 and CDR2 from the germline V gene are MGHRA and YSYEKL. In DNA, the CDR3 is TGCGCCAGCAGCCTCGGCAGGGCCAGCAATCAGCCCCAGCATTTT. It yields the protein CASSLGRASNQPQHF.

The chain is built from TRBV4-1 and TRBJ2-3, with D maybe TRBD1 (6 bases). Per germline, CDR1 MGHRA and CDR2 YSYEKL. Trimming left V 0 bases short and J 1 base short, with 14 bases between. The CDR3 has 17 residues. The CDR3 is CASSQDQWGHRTDTQYF. The CDR3, as DNA: TGCGCCAGCAGCCAAGACCAGTGGGGACACCGCACAGATACGCAGTATTTT.

The chain carries TRBV7-2 and TRBJ2-7; the match to TRBD2 covers 8 bases. This CDR3 spans 14 amino acids. Trimming removed 2 bases from V and 3 bases from J; junction bases left unmatched: 3. Germline CDR1 reads SGHTA; CDR2 reads FQGNSA. The CDR3 here is CASSLTSGNYEQYF. DNA of the CDR3: TGTGCCAGCAGCTTAACTAGCGGAAACTACGAGCAGTACTTC.

This clone was found a few times. The chain couples TRBV30 to TRBJ1-1; D gene ambiguous. This CDR3 is built from 10 residues. CDR1 GTSNPN and CDR2 SVGIG come from the germline V gene (reference sequence). Between the trimmed V and J ends, which lost 0 bases and 6 bases, there was a span of 2 bases. The chain's CDR3 is CAWSVAEAFF. CDR3 in DNA: TGTGCCTGGAGTGTAGCTGAAGCTTTCTTT.

This sequence joins TRBV7-2 and TRBJ1-2; 10 nucleotides match TRBD1. CDR3 length: 13 residues. Germline CDR1 SGHTA, CDR2 FQGNSA. The ends lost 6 bases at V and 7 bases at J; junction bases unmatched: 5. The DNA for the CDR3 is TGTGCCAGCAGAGGGACAGGGGTACTTGGCTACACCTTC. Translation: CASRGTGVLGYTF.

This clone showed up just a few times. The chain has TRBV11-2 and TRBJ1-2; D is uncertain. In germline, CDR1 is SGHAT, CDR2 FQNNGV. V was cut by 5 bases and J by 0 bases, with 13 bases left in between. The length of the CDR3 is 15 residues. For the CDR3, the DNA is TGTGCCAGCAGCCCCTCGTGGAATTCTAACTATGGCTACACCTTC. This encodes CASSPSWNSNYGYTF.